Following are 29 T cell receptor beta chains from one sample sequenced in a study of memory CD4+ T cells and cytomegalovirus serostatus. Single viable CD3+CD4+CD8-CD45RO+ cells were sorted as the memory CD4+ T cells. Using immunoSEQ multiplex PCR, the repertoire was profiled, and TCRdb retains in-frame clones only, with some absent. Found here are 40,000 to 55,000 clones, around 74% of them singletons; the top ten hold 0.9% to 1.5%. Material for sequencing was memory CD4+ T cells from blood. The receptors derive from an adult in good health and CMV-seropositive.

This clone was detected only once. The V gene is TRBV4-1, the J gene TRBJ2-1; 11 positions match TRBD2. This CDR3 region has 15 residues. Unmatched junction bases numbered 5, after V lost 0 bases and J lost 10 bases. Per germline, CDR1 MGHRA and CDR2 YSYEKL. The CDR3 nucleotides read TGCGCCAGCAGCCAAGATGGCCTAGCGGGGGGAGAGCAGTTCTTC. Encoded protein: CASSQDGLAGGEQFF.

This clone was detected only a few times. The chain has TRBV9 and TRBJ2-2, with TRBD2 matching over 7 bases. CDR3 size: 16 residues. V lost 4 bases and J lost 3; bases outside the gene matches: 9. Germline values: CDR1 SGDLS, CDR2 YYNGEE. CDR3 protein: CASSQNPLADTGELFF. CDR3 DNA: TGTGCCAGCAGCCAGAACCCCCTAGCGGACACCGGGGAGCTGTTTTTT.

This clone was observed a handful of times. V and J are TRBV7-9 and TRBJ2-2, with D unresolved. The CDR3 contains 13 residues. V was trimmed by 3 bases and J by 1 base, leaving 3 bases between them. Germline V gene sequence: CDR1 SEHNR, CDR2 FQNEAQ (reference sequence). The CDR3 region is CASSFMNTGELFF. CDR3 bases: TGTGCCAGCAGCTTTATGAACACCGGGGAGCTGTTTTTT.

V gene TRBV2 combines with J gene TRBJ1-2, with no clear D. Trimming took 1 base from V and 1 from J, leaving 4 bases between them. Per germline, CDR1 SNHLY and CDR2 FYNNEI. CDR3 length equals 13 residues. The CDR3 protein is CASSEGVNYGYTF. The CDR3, as DNA: TGTGCCAGCAGTGAAGGGGTTAACTATGGCTACACCTTC.

The rearrangement joins TRBV25-1 to TRBJ1-3; D unresolved. Germline V CDR1 and CDR2: MGHDK, SYGVNS. V lost 5 bases and J lost 0, with 8 bases in between. This CDR3 has 14 amino acids. CDR3 protein: CASSSTYSGNTIYF. CDR3 sequence (DNA): TGTGCCAGCAGTAGTACCTACTCTGGAAACACCATATATTTT. Looking up the rest from reference TRBV25-1 and TRBJ1-3 gives the full variable domain: EADIYQTPRYLVIGTGKKITLECSQTMGHDKMYWYQQDPGMELHLIHYSYGVNSTEKGDLSSESTVSRIRTEHFPLTLESARPSHTSQYLCASSSTYSGNTIYFGEGSWLTVV.

The chain uses TRBV29-1 and TRBJ2-1; TRBD2 agrees at 12 bases. Looked up from germline, CDR1 is SQVTM and CDR2 is ANQGSEA. V lost 5 bases to trimming and J lost 4 bases; unmatched junction nucleotides: 9. The length of the CDR3 is 16 residues. Here the CDR3 reads CSVRASGGGRYNEQFF. DNA for the CDR3: TGCAGCGTTCGGGCTAGCGGGGGGGGAAGATACAATGAGCAGTTCTTC.

This clone has just a few counts. This chain uses TRBV9 with TRBJ2-1; D unclear. Germline values: CDR1 SGDLS, CDR2 YYNGEE. V gave up 0 bases and J gave up 0 bases, with 7 bases separating them. The CDR3 runs 15 residues. The CDR3 region has the DNA TGTGCCAGCAGCGTAGTCGATTTCTCCTACAATGAGCAGTTCTTC. It yields the protein CASSVVDFSYNEQFF.

CDR3 sequence (DNA): TGTGCCAGCAGCCCTACTAGCGGGGGGGCAGATAGTGAGCAGTTCTTC. Translated, it gives CASSPTSGGADSEQFF. The gene calls are TRBV4-2 and TRBJ2-1, with TRBD2 identical over 13 bases. The CDR3 is 16 residues long. Germline CDR1 and CDR2: LGHNA and YNFKEQ. V dropped 4 bases and J dropped 9; count of bases not matched to a gene: 9.

This clone was recorded a few times. V gene TRBV5-1 combines with J gene TRBJ2-2, with D perhaps matching TRBD1 (5 bases). Germline CDR1 and CDR2: SGHRS and YFSETQ. There are 14 residues in the CDR3. The V and J ends lost 0 bases and 7 bases respectively, with 10 bases between them. CDR3 DNA: TGCGCCAGCAGCTTGGGCAGGGAAGGCGGGGAGCTGTTTTTT. Its translation is CASSLGREGGELFF. Full variable domain (missing parts from reference TRBV5-1 and TRBJ2-2): KAGVTQTPRYLIKTRGQQVTLSCSPISGHRSVSWYQQTPGQGLQFLFEYFSETQRNKGNFPGRFSGRQFSNSRSEMNVSTLELGDSALYLCASSLGREGGELFFGEGSRLTVL.

The CDR3 here is CASSLRRFSSSYEQYF. CDR3 coding DNA: TGTGCCAGCAGCTTGAGGAGGTTCTCCAGCTCCTACGAGCAGTACTTC. The J gene is TRBJ2-7, the V gene TRBV5-6, with D tentatively TRBD2 (5 bases). With 1 base removed from V and 0 bases from J, the gap between germline ends came to 14 bases. From germline, CDR1 is SGHDT and CDR2 YYEEEE. There are 16 residues in the CDR3.

CDR3 sequence (DNA): TGTGCCAGCAGGCCGGGACAGTTCCACAATGAGCAGTTCTTC. This gives the protein CASRPGQFHNEQFF. V is TRBV11-1 and J is TRBJ2-1, with 7 bases that match TRBD1. V trimming: 6 bases; J trimming: 5 bases; junction bases outside the gene matches: 7. Germline lookup yields CDR1 SGHAT and CDR2 FQDESV (reference sequence). This CDR3 contains 14 residues. The variable domain in full, completed from reference TRBV11-1 and TRBJ2-1, reads EAEVAQSPRYKITEKSQAVAFWCDPISGHATLYWYRQILGQGPELLVQFQDESVVDDSQLPKDRFSAERLKGVDSTLKIQPAELGDSAMYLCASRPGQFHNEQFFGPGTRLTVL.

V gene TRBV11-3 combines with J gene TRBJ2-1; 8 bases match TRBD2. V was pared by 2 bases and J by 3 bases, with 6 bases of the junction left unmatched. In germline, CDR1 is SGHNT, CDR2 YENEEA. The CDR3 covers 16 residues. The CDR3 is CASSLRTSGFYNEQFF. The CDR3 nucleotides are TGTGCCAGCAGCTTAAGAACTAGCGGCTTCTACAATGAGCAGTTCTTC.

In its sample, this clone was seen once. The rearrangement uses TRBV10-2 and TRBJ2-1, with 8 positions matching TRBD1. This CDR3 region has 13 residues. Germline V gene sequence: CDR1 WSHSY, CDR2 SAAADI. With V trimmed by 6 bases and J by 5 bases, 3 bases remained unmatched. CDR3 sequence (DNA): TGCGCCAGCAGGACAGGGGCAAACAATGAGCAGTTCTTC. Protein sequence: CASRTGANNEQFF.

The chain is built from TRBV4-3 and TRBJ1-3; no reliable D call. CDR1 is LGHNA and CDR2 is YSLEER in the germline V gene. The V end lost 0 bases, the J end lost 2 bases, and 8 bases lay between the germline ends. The CDR3 has 15 amino acids. CDR3 in DNA: TGCGCCAGCAGCCAAGAAGGGTCCCCTGGAAACACCATATATTTT. Encoded protein: CASSQEGSPGNTIYF.

The chain links TRBV5-1 to TRBJ2-5; 9 bases agree with TRBD2. This CDR3 has 15 amino acids. The trim removed 3 bases at V and 2 bases at J, leaving 5 bases unmatched. Germline V gene lookup returns CDR1 SGHRS and CDR2 YFSETQ. CDR3 sequence reads: CASSSLAGVQETQYF. CDR3 sequence (DNA): TGCGCCAGCAGCTCCTTAGCGGGAGTACAAGAGACCCAGTACTTC.

This clone was observed a few times. The chain uses TRBV10-2 and TRBJ1-1; a possible D gene is TRBD1 (5 bases). The germline V and J ends were trimmed by 6 bases and 1 base, with 12 bases remaining between them. CDR1 is WSHSY and CDR2 is SAAADI in the germline V gene. The length of the CDR3 is 14 residues. The CDR3 region is CASRGQTENTEAFF. The CDR3 coding sequence is TGCGCCAGCAGAGGCCAGACAGAGAACACTGAAGCTTTCTTT.

The chain recombines TRBV19 with TRBJ1-1; 7 bases are shared with TRBD1. CDR1 LNHDA and CDR2 SQIVND come from the germline V gene (reference sequence). CDR3 length equals 14 residues. V was clipped by 7 bases and J by 3 bases; unmatched bases: 8. CDR3 residues: CASTATGWDTEAFF. The CDR3 DNA follows: TGTGCCAGTACCGCGACAGGGTGGGACACTGAAGCTTTCTTT.

The genes are TRBV19 and TRBJ1-4; tentatively, D is TRBD1 (5 bases). Trimming removed 7 bases from V and 7 bases from J, with 19 bases in between. The CDR3 runs to 15 residues. Germline loops: CDR1 LNHDA, CDR2 SQIVND (reference sequence). CDR3 amino acids: CASTLRAGGGEKLFF. In DNA, the CDR3 is TGTGCCAGTACCCTCCGGGCCGGGGGGGGTGAAAAACTGTTTTTT.

J is TRBJ2-1 and V is TRBV6-1; the match to TRBD1 covers 10 bases. CDR1 is MNHNS, CDR2 SASEGT, per germline. The length of the CDR3 is 13 residues. The trim removed 6 bases at V and 7 bases at J, leaving 3 bases unmatched. Written as DNA, the CDR3 is TGTGCCAGCAGGACAGGGGGCGGGAATGAGCAGTTCTTC. This sequence encodes CASRTGGGNEQFF.

The chain links TRBV19 to TRBJ2-3; maybe TRBD2 (6 bases). This CDR3 region has 15 residues. The germline V gene has CDR1 LNHDA and CDR2 SQIVND (reference sequence). V lost 1 base and J 5 bases, leaving 13 bases between the germline ends. The CDR3 loop is CASSIGDLVLDTQYF. In DNA form, the CDR3 reads TGTGCCAGTAGTATAGGGGACTTGGTCCTAGATACGCAGTATTTT.

This sequence joins TRBV27 and TRBJ2-7; D uncertain. The CDR3 has 15 amino acids. Trimming pared 2 bases from V and 6 bases from J, leaving 17 bases between. CDR1 is MNHEY, CDR2 SMNVEV, per germline (reference sequence). The CDR3 protein is CASSLRAATPGEQYF. The CDR3 DNA follows: TGTGCCAGCAGTTTAAGGGCAGCTACCCCTGGCGAGCAGTACTTC.

This chain connects TRBV7-9 to TRBJ2-7; no clear D. The CDR3 length is 14 residues. Per the germline V gene, CDR1 is SEHNR and CDR2 is FQNEAQ (reference sequence). V shed 1 base and J shed 3 bases, with 10 bases lying between them. The CDR3 loop reads CASSLGESRYEQYF. The CDR3 nucleotides read TGTGCCAGCAGCTTAGGAGAATCCCGCTACGAGCAGTACTTC.

This clone was observed a few times. The V and J genes are TRBV4-2 and TRBJ2-2; D remains unclear. Trimming removed 0 bases from V and 8 bases from J, with 10 bases in between. The germline V gene encodes CDR1 LGHNA and CDR2 YNFKEQ. The CDR3 contains 14 residues. CDR3 residues: CASSQENQGGELFF. The CDR3 region has the DNA TGTGCCAGCAGCCAAGAAAATCAAGGAGGGGAGCTGTTTTTT.

The V gene is TRBV7-8, the J gene TRBJ1-4; 7 bases match TRBD1. Germline assignment: CDR1 SGHVS and CDR2 FQNEAQ. The V gene end was trimmed by 0 bases and the J gene end by 7 bases; junction bases not matched to a gene: 5. There are 15 residues in the CDR3. The CDR3 DNA reads as TGTGCCAGCAGCTTAGCGCGACAGGGAGGTGAAAAACTGTTTTTT. It encodes CASSLARQGGEKLFF.

The CDR3 reads CASRPQAVQNQPQHF. The CDR3 region has the DNA TGTGCCAGCAGACCACAGGCGGTTCAGAATCAGCCCCAGCATTTT. The chain carries TRBV6-5 and TRBJ1-5, with D possibly matching TRBD1 (5 bases). V lost 6 bases, J lost 4 bases, and 16 bases lay in between. The CDR3 loop spans 15 amino acids. Germline assignment: CDR1 MNHEY and CDR2 SVGAGI.

J is TRBJ2-6 and V is TRBV6-5; D tentatively reads TRBD1 or TRBD2 (5 bases each). The CDR3 spans 16 residues. Germline V gives CDR1 MNHEY, CDR2 SVGAGI. Trimming took 2 bases from V and 4 from J, leaving 12 bases between them. DNA of the CDR3: TGTGCCAGCAGTTACGGTTCAGGGAGCGGGGCCAACGTCCTGACTTTC. Its translation: CASSYGSGSGANVLTF.

A remark on this clone: With a much larger clone just one base away, this may be a read error. CDR3 DNA: TGTGCCAGCAGCGTAGAAGGGGTGAGTGGCTACACCTTC. It yields the protein CASSVEGVSGYTF. This sequence joins TRBV9 and TRBJ1-2; a possible D gene is TRBD1 (5 bases). V shed 0 bases and J shed 7 bases, with 10 bases lying between them. The V gene's germline CDR1 is SGDLS and CDR2 YYNGEE. The CDR3 runs 13 residues.

The chain is built from TRBV19 and TRBJ2-5; D remains unclear. Germline CDR1 and CDR2: LNHDA and SQIVND (reference sequence). The CDR3 sequence is 12 residues long. V was trimmed by 5 bases and J by 5 bases, leaving 9 bases between them. CDR3 DNA: TGTGCCAGTAGTCCCGAGTCGGAGACCCAGTACTTC. This encodes CASSPESETQYF.

V and J are TRBV6-4 and TRBJ2-3; 12 nucleotides align to TRBD2. V was clipped by 6 bases and J by 5 bases; unmatched bases: 6. The CDR3 spans 15 residues. Germline V gives CDR1 MRHNA, CDR2 SNTAGT. The CDR3 sequence is CASRPSTSGGDTQYF. The CDR3, as DNA: TGTGCCAGCAGGCCCTCGACTAGCGGGGGAGATACGCAGTATTTT.